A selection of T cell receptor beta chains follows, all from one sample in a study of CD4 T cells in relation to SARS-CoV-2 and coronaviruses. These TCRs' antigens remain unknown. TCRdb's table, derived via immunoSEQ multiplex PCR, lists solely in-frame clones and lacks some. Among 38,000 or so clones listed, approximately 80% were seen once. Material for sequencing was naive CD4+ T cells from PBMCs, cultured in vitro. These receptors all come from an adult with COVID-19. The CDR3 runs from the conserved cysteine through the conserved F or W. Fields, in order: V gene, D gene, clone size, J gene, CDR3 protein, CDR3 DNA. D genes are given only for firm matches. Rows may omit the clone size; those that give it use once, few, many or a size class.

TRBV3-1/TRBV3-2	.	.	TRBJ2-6	CASSPGGLSGANVLTF	TGTGCCAGCAGCCCCGGGGGACTCTCTGGGGCCAACGTCCTGACTTTC
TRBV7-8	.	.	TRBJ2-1	CASSLGGGGEQFF	TGTGCCAGCAGCTTAGGAGGGGGAGGTGAGCAGTTCTTC
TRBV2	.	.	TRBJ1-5	CASSLQGYQPQHF	TGTGCCAGCAGTCTACAGGGATATCAGCCCCAGCATTTT
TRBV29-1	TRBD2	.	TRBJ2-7	CSVRGGGTSGNYEQYF	TGCAGCGTTAGAGGGGGGGGGACTAGCGGGAACTACGAGCAGTACTTC
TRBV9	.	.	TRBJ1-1	CASGWGRDTEAFF	TGTGCCAGCGGCTGGGGGCGGGACACTGAAGCTTTCTTT
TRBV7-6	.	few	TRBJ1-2	CASSLVAGHVKLDYGYTF	TGTGCCAGCAGCTTAGTGGCAGGACACGTAAAGTTGGACTATGGCTACACCTTC
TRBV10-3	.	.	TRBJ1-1	CAISEYESGTEAFF	TGTGCCATCAGTGAGTATGAGAGTGGCACTGAAGCTTTCTTT
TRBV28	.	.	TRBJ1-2	CASSSPSGFKGYTF	TGTGCCAGCAGTTCACCAAGCGGTTTTAAGGGCTACACCTTC
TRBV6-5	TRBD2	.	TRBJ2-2	CAGAELAGNTGELFF	TGTGCCGGAGCGGAACTAGCGGGAAACACCGGGGAGCTGTTTTTT
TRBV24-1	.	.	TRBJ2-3	CATSARGRFGGSTDTQYF	TGTGCCACCAGTGCACGGGGCAGGTTCGGTGGGTCCACAGATACGCAGTATTTT
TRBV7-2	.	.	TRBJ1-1	CASSQPGEAFF	TGTGCCAGCAGCCAACCAGGGGAAGCTTTCTTT
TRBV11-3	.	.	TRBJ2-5	CASSSPDSQETQYF	TGTGCCAGCAGCTCCCCGGACAGTCAAGAGACCCAGTACTTC
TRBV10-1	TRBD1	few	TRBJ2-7	CASSGRDRGLGEQYF	TGCGCCAGCAGTGGCCGGGACAGGGGGCTGGGGGAGCAGTACTTC
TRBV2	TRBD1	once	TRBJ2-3	CASSKDRVQPNTQYF	TGTGCCAGCAGTAAGGACAGGGTCCAGCCGAATACGCAGTATTTT
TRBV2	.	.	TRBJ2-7	CASRETVLGSYEQYF	TGTGCCAGCAGGGAAACGGTACTGGGCTCTTACGAGCAGTACTTC
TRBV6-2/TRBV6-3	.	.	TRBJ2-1	CASSYSKGGREQFF	TGTGCCAGCAGTTACTCGAAAGGGGGTCGCGAGCAGTTCTTC
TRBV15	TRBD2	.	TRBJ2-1	CATSRDEVSGSHSYNEQFF	TGTGCCACCAGCAGAGATGAGGTTAGCGGGAGTCACTCCTACAATGAGCAGTTCTTC
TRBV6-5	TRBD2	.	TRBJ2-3	CASLGLAGPDTQYF	TGTGCCAGCTTAGGACTAGCGGGACCAGATACGCAGTATTTT
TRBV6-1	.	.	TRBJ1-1	CASSEAGTWISEAFF	TGTGCCAGCAGTGAAGCGGGGACATGGATTTCTGAAGCTTTCTTT
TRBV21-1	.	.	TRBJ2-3	CASSFRTEVTDTQYF	TGTGCCAGCAGCTTCCGGACCGAAGTCACAGATACGCAGTATTTT
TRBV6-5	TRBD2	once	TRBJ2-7	CASMLLAGGSREQYF	TGTGCCAGCATGCTACTAGCGGGAGGTTCGCGGGAGCAGTACTTC
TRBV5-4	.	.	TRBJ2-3	CASSSGLAGTDTQYF	TGTGCCAGCAGCTCCGGCCTAGCTGGCACAGATACGCAGTATTTT
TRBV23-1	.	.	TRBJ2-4	CASGTGLPKNIQYF	TGCGCCAGCGGAACAGGGTTGCCCAAAAACATTCAGTACTTC
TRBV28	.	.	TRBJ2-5	CASRTGETQYF	TGTGCCAGTCGAACGGGGGAGACCCAGTACTTC
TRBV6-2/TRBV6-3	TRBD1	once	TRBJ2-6	CASSQRTGRISDSGANVLTF	TGTGCCAGCAGCCAAAGGACAGGGCGCATATCCGACTCTGGGGCCAACGTCCTGACTTTC
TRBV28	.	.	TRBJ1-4	CASSFPGVEKLFF	TGTGCCAGCAGTTTTCCTGGGGTGGAAAAACTGTTTTTT
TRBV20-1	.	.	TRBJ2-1	CSARGFNEQFF	TGCAGTGCTAGAGGCTTCAATGAGCAGTTCTTC
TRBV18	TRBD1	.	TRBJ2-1	CASSRGQGNEQFF	TGTGCCAGCTCACGGGGACAGGGCAATGAGCAGTTCTTC
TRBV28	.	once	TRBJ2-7	CASNSGGPMAEQYF	TGTGCCAGCAATTCTGGCGGGCCCATGGCCGAGCAGTACTTC
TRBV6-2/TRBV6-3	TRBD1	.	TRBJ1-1	CASSYGGQGAEAFF	TGTGCCAGCAGTTACGGGGGACAGGGGGCTGAAGCTTTCTTT
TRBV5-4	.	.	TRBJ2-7	CASSPRASLSYEQYF	TGTGCCAGCAGCCCTAGGGCCTCCCTCTCCTACGAGCAGTACTTC
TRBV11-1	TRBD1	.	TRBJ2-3	CASSENPGQGTDTQYF	TGTGCCAGCAGCGAAAACCCGGGACAGGGCACAGATACGCAGTATTTT
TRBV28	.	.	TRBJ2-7	CASSLLLAPQSYAREQYF	TGTGCCAGCAGTTTATTGCTAGCCCCACAGTCGTACGCTCGAGAGCAGTACTTC
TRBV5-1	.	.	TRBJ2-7	CASRRLREPDYEQYF	TGCGCCAGCAGACGTCTCCGGGAACCCGACTACGAGCAGTACTTC
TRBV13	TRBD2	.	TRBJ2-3	CASSLVAGSTDTQYF	TGTGCCAGCAGCTTAGTAGCGGGGAGCACAGATACGCAGTATTTT
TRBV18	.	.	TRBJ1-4	CASSPMGGLTEKLFF	TGTGCCAGCTCACCGATGGGGGGCTTAACTGAAAAACTGTTTTTT
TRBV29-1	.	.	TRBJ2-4	CSVEKGLSNIQYF	TGCAGCGTTGAGAAGGGTTTGTCAAACATTCAGTACTTC
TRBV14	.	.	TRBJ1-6	CASSQAGGGSYNSPLHF	TGTGCCAGCAGCCAAGCGGGCGGGGGATCCTATAATTCACCCCTCCACTTT
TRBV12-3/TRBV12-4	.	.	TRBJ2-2	CASSIRGELFF	TGTGCCAGCAGTATTCGGGGGGAGCTGTTTTTT
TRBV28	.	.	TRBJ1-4	CASSFTSGSEKLFF	TGTGCCAGCAGTTTCACCTCTGGAAGTGAAAAACTGTTTTTT
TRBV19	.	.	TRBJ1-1	CASSSGQRNTEAFF	TGTGCCAGTAGTAGCGGACAAAGGAACACTGAAGCTTTCTTT
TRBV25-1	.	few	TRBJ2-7	CASSGWYSYEQYF	TGTGCCAGCAGTGGGTGGTACTCCTACGAGCAGTACTTC
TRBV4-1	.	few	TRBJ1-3	CASSQERQGSKNTIYF	TGCGCCAGCAGCCAAGAACGGCAGGGGTCAAAAAACACCATATATTTT
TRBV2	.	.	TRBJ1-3	CASTKGQSGNTIYF	TGTGCCAGCACGAAGGGGCAGAGTGGAAACACCATATATTTT
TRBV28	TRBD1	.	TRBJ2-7	CASSSTGTAAYEQYF	TGTGCCAGCAGTTCGACCGGGACAGCAGCCTACGAGCAGTACTTC
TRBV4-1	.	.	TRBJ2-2	CASSHDRWSGSTGELFF	TGCGCCAGCAGCCACGACAGATGGTCGGGGAGCACCGGGGAGCTGTTTTTT
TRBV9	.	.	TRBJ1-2	CASSVMLYTGYTF	TGTGCCAGCAGCGTAATGCTTTACACTGGCTACACCTTC
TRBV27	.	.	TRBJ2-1	CASSYDNEQFF	TGTGCCAGCAGTTACGACAATGAGCAGTTCTTC
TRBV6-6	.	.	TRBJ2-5	CASSLRGTETQYF	TGTGCCAGCAGTTTACGGGGGACAGAGACCCAGTACTTC
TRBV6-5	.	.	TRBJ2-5	CASSYSSATGGETQYF	TGTGCCAGCAGTTACTCTAGCGCTACAGGTGGGGAGACCCAGTACTTC